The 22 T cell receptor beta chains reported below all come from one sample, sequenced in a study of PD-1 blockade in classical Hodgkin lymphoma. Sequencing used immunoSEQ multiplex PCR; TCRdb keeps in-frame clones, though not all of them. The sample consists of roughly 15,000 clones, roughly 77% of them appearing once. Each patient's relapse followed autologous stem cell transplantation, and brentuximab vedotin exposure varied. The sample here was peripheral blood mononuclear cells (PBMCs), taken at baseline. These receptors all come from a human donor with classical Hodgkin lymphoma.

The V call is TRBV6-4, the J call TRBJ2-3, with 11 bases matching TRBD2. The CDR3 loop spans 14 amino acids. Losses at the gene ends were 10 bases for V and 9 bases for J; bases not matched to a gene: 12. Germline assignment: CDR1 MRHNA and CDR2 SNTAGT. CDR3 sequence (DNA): TGTGCCACCAGGGGACTAGCGGACCTCACCACGCAGTATTTT. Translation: CATRGLADLTTQYF.

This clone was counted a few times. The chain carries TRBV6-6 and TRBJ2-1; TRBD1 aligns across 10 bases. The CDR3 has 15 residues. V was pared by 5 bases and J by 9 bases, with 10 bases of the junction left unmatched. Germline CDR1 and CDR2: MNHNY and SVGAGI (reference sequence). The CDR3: CASSNPDRGAGEQFF. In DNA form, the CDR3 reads TGTGCCAGCAGTAACCCGGACAGGGGGGCCGGTGAGCAGTTCTTC.

This CDR3 reads CASSLLGGGFREQYF. The CDR3, as DNA: TGTGCCAGCAGTTTATTAGGTGGGGGTTTTAGGGAGCAGTACTTC. The chain links TRBV27 to TRBJ2-7; D possibly uses TRBD1 or TRBD2 (5 bases each). This CDR3 comprises 15 residues. In germline, CDR1 is MNHEY, CDR2 SMNVEV (reference sequence). V lost 1 base and J 7 bases, leaving 17 bases between the germline ends.

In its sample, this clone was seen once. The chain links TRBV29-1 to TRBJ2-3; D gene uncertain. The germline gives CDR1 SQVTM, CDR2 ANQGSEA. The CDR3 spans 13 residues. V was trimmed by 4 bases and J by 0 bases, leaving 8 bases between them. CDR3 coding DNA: TGCAGCGTTGTTAATGATAGCACAGATACGCAGTATTTT. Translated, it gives CSVVNDSTDTQYF.

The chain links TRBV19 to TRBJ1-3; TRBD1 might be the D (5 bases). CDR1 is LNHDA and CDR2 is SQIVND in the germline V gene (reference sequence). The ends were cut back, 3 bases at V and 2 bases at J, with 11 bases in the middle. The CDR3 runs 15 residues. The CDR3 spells CASSIRRGTGNTIYF. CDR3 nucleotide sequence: TGTGCCAGTAGTATTCGGAGGGGCACTGGAAACACCATATATTTT.

The CDR3 bases are TGTGCCAGCAGTGAAGGGAACTACAATGAGCAGTTCTTC. This sequence encodes CASSEGNYNEQFF. The rearrangement links TRBV6-1 to TRBJ2-1; D not certain. Germline V gene sequence: CDR1 MNHNS, CDR2 SASEGT. The CDR3 is 13 residues long. The V and J ends lost 1 base and 3 bases respectively, with 4 bases between them.

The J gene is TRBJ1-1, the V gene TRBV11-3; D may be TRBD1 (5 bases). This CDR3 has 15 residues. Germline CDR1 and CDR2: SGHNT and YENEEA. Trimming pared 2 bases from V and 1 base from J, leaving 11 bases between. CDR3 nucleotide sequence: TGTGCCAGCAGCTTATACTGGGGGTCGAACACTGAAGCTTTCTTT. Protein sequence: CASSLYWGSNTEAFF.

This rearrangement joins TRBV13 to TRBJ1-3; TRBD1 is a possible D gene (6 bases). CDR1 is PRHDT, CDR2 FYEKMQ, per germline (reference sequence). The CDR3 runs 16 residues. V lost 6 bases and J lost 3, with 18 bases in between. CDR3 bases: TGTGCCAGCAGTCGATTTTTAGGGGGTGGTGGAAACACCATATATTTT. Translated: CASSRFLGGGGNTIYF.

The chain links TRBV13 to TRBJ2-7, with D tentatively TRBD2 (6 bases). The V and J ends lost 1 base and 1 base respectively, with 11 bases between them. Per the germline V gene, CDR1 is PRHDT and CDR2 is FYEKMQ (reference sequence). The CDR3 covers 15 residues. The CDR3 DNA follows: TGTGCCAGCAGCTTAGTTAGCGGCCATTCCTACGAGCAGTACTTC. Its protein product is CASSLVSGHSYEQYF.

CDR3 nucleotide sequence: TGTGCCAGCAGCGTAGCGGGCAGCAATCAGCCCCAGCATTTT. Residues: CASSVAGSNQPQHF. This rearrangement joins TRBV9 to TRBJ1-5; D unclear. The CDR3 has 14 amino acids. Trimming took 0 bases from V and 1 from J, leaving 5 bases between them. Germline assignment: CDR1 SGDLS and CDR2 YYNGEE.

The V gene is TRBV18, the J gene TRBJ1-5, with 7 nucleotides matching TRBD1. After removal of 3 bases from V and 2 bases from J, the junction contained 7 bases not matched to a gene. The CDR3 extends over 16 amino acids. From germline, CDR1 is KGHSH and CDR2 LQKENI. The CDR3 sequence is CASSPVGDRGNQPQHF. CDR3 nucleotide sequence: TGTGCCAGCTCACCGGTTGGGGACAGAGGCAATCAGCCCCAGCATTTT.

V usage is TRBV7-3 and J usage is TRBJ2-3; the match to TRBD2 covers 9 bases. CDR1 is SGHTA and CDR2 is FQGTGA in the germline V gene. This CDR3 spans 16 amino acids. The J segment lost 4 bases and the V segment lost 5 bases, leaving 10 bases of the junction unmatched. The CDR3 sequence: CASSPRGGAVADTQYF. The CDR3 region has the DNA TGTGCCAGCAGCCCACGCGGGGGGGCAGTAGCAGATACGCAGTATTTT.

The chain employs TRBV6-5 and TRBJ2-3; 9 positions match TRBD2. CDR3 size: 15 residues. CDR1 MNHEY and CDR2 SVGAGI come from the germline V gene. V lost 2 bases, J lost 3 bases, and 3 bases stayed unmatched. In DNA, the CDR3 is TGTGCCAGCAGTTACATAGCGGGGGTAACAGATACGCAGTATTTT. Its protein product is CASSYIAGVTDTQYF.

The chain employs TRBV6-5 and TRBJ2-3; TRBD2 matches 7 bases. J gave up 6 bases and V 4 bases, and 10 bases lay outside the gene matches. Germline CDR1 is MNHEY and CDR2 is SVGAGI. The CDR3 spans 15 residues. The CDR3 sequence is CASSSPREARDTQYF. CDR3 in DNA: TGTGCCAGCAGTTCCCCTCGGGAGGCCCGGGATACGCAGTATTTT.

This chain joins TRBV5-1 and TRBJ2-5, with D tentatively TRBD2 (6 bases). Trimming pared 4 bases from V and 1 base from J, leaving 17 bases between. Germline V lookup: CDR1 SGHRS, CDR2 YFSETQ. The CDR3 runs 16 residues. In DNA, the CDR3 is TGCGCCAGCAGCCTTGGAGGGGCCCCCTCCCAAGAGACCCAGTACTTC. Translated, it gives CASSLGGAPSQETQYF.

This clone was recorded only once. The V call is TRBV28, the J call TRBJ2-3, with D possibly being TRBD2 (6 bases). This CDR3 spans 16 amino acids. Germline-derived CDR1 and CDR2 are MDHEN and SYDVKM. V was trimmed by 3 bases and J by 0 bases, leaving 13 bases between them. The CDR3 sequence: CASSFQLAASTDTQYF. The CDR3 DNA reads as TGTGCCAGCAGTTTCCAACTAGCTGCTAGCACAGATACGCAGTATTTT.

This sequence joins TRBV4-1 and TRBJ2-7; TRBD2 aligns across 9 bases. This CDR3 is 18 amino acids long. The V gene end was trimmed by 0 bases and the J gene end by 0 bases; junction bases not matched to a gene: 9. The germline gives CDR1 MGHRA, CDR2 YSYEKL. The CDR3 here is CASSQEGGRLAASYEQYF. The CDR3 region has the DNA TGCGCCAGCAGCCAAGAGGGGGGTAGACTAGCGGCCTCCTACGAGCAGTACTTC.

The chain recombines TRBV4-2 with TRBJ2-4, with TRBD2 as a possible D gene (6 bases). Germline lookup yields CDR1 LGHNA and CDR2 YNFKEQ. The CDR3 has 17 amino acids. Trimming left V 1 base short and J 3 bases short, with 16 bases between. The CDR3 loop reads CASSQGVGGNDKNIQYF. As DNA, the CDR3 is TGTGCCAGCAGCCAAGGGGTTGGGGGGAATGACAAAAACATTCAGTACTTC.

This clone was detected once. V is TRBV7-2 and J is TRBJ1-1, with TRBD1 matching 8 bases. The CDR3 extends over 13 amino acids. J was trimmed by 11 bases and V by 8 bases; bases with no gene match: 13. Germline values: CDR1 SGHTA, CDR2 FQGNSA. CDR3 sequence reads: CASGVGQGRAAFF. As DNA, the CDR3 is TGTGCCAGCGGAGTAGGACAGGGAAGAGCGGCTTTCTTT. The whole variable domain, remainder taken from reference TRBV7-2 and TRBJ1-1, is GAGVSQSPSNKVTEKGKDVELRCDPISGHTALYWYRQSLGQGLEFLIYFQGNSAPDKSGLPSDRFSAERTGGSVSTLTIQRTQQEDSAVYLCASGVGQGRAAFFGQGTRLTVV.

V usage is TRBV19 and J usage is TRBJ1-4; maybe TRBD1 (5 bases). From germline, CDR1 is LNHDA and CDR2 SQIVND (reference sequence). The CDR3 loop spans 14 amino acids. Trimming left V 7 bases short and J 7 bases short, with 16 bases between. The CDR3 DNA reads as TGTGCCAGTACCAGGACGGGGGGACGTGAAAAACTGTTTTTT. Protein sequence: CASTRTGGREKLFF.

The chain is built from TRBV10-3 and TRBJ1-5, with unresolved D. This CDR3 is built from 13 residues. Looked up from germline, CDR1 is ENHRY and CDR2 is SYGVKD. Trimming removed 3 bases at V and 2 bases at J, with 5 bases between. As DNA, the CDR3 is TGTGCCATCAGTGACGCGGGCAATCAGCCCCAGCATTTT. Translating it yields CAISDAGNQPQHF.

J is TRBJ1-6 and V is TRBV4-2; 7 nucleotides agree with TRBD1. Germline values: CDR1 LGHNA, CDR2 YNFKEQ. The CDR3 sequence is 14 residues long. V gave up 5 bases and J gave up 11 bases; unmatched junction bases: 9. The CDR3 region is CASSLDRNGAPLHF. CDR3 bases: TGTGCCAGCAGCTTGGACAGGAACGGCGCACCCCTCCACTTT.